This TCR beta chain was recorded in a study of cytomegalovirus exposure and HLA in healthy donors. As for the study in general: HLA-typed donors contributed about 85 million unique TCRs, which were held in an early data release.

At sampling all donors were nominally healthy, likely with unrecorded immune exposures. Vbeta (60) and Jbeta (13) primers were used in the PCR. Sequenced by immunoSEQ multiplex PCR; TCRdb stores in-frame clones only, minus some. The sample has some 110,000 clones, roughly 66% seen once; the top ten hold 2.2%. CDR1 and CDR2 (germline): MNHEY, SMNVEV (reference sequence). The CDR3 extends over 16 amino acids. Trimming took 0 bases from V and 2 from J, leaving 11 bases between them. The sample consisted of PBMCs. This receptor was identified in a woman between 25 and 40 years old in good health and CMV-seronegative. This chain uses TRBV27 with TRBJ2-1, with D tentatively TRBD1 (6 bases). The CDR3 is CASSLSRGTAYNEQFF. In nucleotides, the CDR3 is TGTGCCAGCAGTTTATCGAGGGGGACGGCCTACAATGAGCAGTTCTTC.